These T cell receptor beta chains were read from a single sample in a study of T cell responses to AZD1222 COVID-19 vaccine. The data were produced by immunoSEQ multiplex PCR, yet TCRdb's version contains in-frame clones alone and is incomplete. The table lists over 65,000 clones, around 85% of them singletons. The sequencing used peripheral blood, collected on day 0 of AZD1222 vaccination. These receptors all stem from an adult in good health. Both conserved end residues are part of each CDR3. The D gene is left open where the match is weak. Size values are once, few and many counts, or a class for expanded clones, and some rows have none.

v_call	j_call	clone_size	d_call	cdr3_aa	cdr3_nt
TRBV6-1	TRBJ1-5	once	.	CASSEVGGYSNQPQHF	TGTGCCAGCAGTGAAGTGGGGGGCTATAGCAATCAGCCCCAGCATTTT
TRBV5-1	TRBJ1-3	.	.	CASSPMTRSSGNTIYF	TGCGCCAGCAGCCCTATGACACGGAGCTCTGGAAACACCATATATTTT
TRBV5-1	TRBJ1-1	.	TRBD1	CASSLAGTAMNTEAFF	TGCGCCAGCAGCTTGGCAGGGACAGCGATGAACACTGAAGCTTTCTTT
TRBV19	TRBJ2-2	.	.	CASTITRGTGELFF	TGTGCCAGTACCATAACAAGGGGCACCGGGGAGCTGTTTTTT
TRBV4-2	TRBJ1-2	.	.	CASSQRDGANYGYTF	TGTGCCAGCAGCCAACGGGACGGAGCTAACTATGGCTACACCTTC
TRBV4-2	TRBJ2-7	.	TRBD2	CASSPGEGRAFAYEQYF	TGTGCCAGCAGCCCCGGGGAAGGGAGGGCCTTCGCCTACGAGCAGTACTTC
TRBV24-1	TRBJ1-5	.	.	CATSVRGNQPQHF	TGTGCCACCAGTGTAAGGGGCAACCAGCCCCAGCATTTT
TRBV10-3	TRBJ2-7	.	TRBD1	CAISTGATYEQYF	TGTGCCATCAGCACAGGGGCGACCTACGAGCAGTACTTC
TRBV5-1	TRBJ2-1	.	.	CASSLMKDYNEQFF	TGCGCCAGCAGCTTGATGAAGGATTACAATGAGCAGTTCTTC
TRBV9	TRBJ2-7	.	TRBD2	CASSVEAGALYEQYF	TGTGCCAGCAGCGTAGAAGCGGGAGCACTCTACGAGCAGTACTTC
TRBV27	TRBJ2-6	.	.	CASRVSGANVLTF	TGTGCCAGCAGGGTCTCTGGGGCCAACGTCCTGACTTTC
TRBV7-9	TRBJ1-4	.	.	CAIDRSTNEKLFF	TGTGCCATCGACAGATCAACTAATGAAAAACTGTTTTTT
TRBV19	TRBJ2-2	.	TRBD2	CASSTRTSGNTGELFF	TGTGCCAGTAGTACCCGGACTAGCGGTAACACCGGGGAGCTGTTTTTT
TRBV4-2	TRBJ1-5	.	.	CASSQDLGGMGGQPQHF	TGTGCCAGCAGCCAAGATCTGGGGGGAATGGGAGGTCAGCCCCAGCATTTT
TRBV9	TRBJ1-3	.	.	CASSVGGTGGNTIYF	TGTGCCAGCAGCGTAGGTGGCACTGGGGGAAACACCATATATTTT
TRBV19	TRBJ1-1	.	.	CASSRSYGTSTGSTEAFF	TGTGCCAGTAGCCGATCCTACGGGACATCCACCGGTAGCACTGAAGCTTTCTTT
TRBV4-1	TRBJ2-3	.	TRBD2	CASSPGLAGATDTQYF	TGCGCCAGCAGCCCGGGACTAGCGGGGGCTACAGATACGCAGTATTTT
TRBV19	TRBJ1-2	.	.	CASSIRVRGSYGGYTF	TGTGCCAGTAGTATAAGAGTCCGGGGGTCTTATGGTGGCTACACCTTC
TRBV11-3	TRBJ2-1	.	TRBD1	CASSTRTGGNLEQFF	TGTGCCAGCAGCACCCGGACAGGGGGCAACTTGGAGCAGTTCTTC
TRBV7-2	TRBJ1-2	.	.	CASSLEAGRSNYGYTF	TGTGCCAGCAGCTTAGAGGCAGGCCGGTCTAACTATGGCTACACCTTC
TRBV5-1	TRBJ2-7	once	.	CASSLGGPLRHEQYF	TGCGCCAGCAGCTTGGGGGGACCCCTCAGACACGAGCAGTACTTC
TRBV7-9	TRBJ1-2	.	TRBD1	CASSFSDREFDGYTF	TGTGCCAGCAGCTTTTCCGACAGGGAGTTCGATGGCTACACCTTC
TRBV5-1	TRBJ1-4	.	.	CASSLAGGRNEKLFF	TGCGCCAGCAGCTTGGCCGGGGGGAGGAATGAAAAACTGTTTTTT
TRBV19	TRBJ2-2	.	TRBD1	CASRRGQGTNTGELFF	TGTGCCAGTAGAAGGGGACAGGGGACGAACACCGGGGAGCTGTTTTTT
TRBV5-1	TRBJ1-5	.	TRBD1	CASSTGTGVNQPQHF	TGCGCCAGCAGCACCGGGACAGGGGTCAATCAGCCCCAGCATTTT
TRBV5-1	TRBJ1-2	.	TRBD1	CASSLEGTGDYGYTF	TGCGCCAGCAGCTTGGAAGGGACAGGGGATTATGGCTACACCTTC
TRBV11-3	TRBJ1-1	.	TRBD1	CASSGQANTEAFF	TGTGCCAGCAGCGGACAGGCGAACACTGAAGCTTTCTTT
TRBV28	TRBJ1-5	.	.	CASSFPRVNQPQHF	TGTGCCAGCAGTTTCCCCCGGGTAAATCAGCCCCAGCATTTT
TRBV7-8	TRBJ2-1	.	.	CASSLGSGSSYNEQFF	TGTGCCAGCAGCTTAGGAAGTGGGAGCTCCTACAATGAGCAGTTCTTC
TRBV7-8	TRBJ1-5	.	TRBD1	CASSLEGQSSNQPQHF	TGTGCCAGCAGCTTAGAGGGACAGAGTAGCAATCAGCCCCAGCATTTT
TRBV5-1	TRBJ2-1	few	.	CASSLADVYNEQFF	TGCGCCAGCAGCTTGGCGGACGTCTACAATGAGCAGTTCTTC
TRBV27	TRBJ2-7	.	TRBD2	CASRVAGGPYEQYF	TGTGCCAGCAGAGTAGCGGGAGGCCCCTACGAGCAGTACTTC
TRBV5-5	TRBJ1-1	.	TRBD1	CASSWGQQGTEAFF	TGTGCCAGCAGCTGGGGACAGCAGGGCACTGAAGCTTTCTTT
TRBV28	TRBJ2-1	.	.	CASRDPPREQFF	TGTGCCAGCAGGGATCCCCCCCGGGAGCAGTTCTTC
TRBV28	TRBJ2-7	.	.	CASSRGSSLSSYEQYF	TGTGCCAGCAGTCGGGGGAGCTCACTTAGCTCCTACGAGCAGTACTTC
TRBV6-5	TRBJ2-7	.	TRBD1	CASSFNPGQTYEQYF	TGTGCCAGCAGTTTCAACCCGGGACAGACCTACGAGCAGTACTTC
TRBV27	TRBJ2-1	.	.	CASSLRGSNEQFF	TGTGCCAGCAGTTTAAGGGGGTCCAATGAGCAGTTCTTC
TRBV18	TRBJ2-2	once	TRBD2	CASSPGGTGELFF	TGTGCCAGCTCCCCCGGGGGGACCGGGGAGCTGTTTTTT
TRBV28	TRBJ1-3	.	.	CASSPGSTGNTIYF	TGTGCCAGCAGCCCAGGGAGTACTGGAAACACCATATATTTT
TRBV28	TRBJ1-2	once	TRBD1	CASSLGQGNYGYTF	TGTGCCAGCAGTCTCGGACAGGGAAACTATGGCTACACCTTC
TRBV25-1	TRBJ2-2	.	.	CASSESGTGELFF	TGTGCCAGCAGTGAATCGGGTACCGGGGAGCTGTTTTTT
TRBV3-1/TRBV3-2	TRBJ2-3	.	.	CASRQGGGLTDTQYF	TGTGCCAGCAGGCAAGGTGGGGGTTTGACAGATACGCAGTATTTT
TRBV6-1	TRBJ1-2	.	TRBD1	CASSEAGQNNYGYTF	TGTGCCAGCAGTGAAGCGGGACAGAATAACTATGGCTACACCTTC
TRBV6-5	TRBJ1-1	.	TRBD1	CASRFDRAATEAFF	TGTGCCAGCAGGTTCGACAGGGCGGCCACTGAAGCTTTCTTT
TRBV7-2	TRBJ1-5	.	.	CASSFNTHGRGQPQHF	TGTGCCAGCAGCTTCAACACGCACGGTAGGGGTCAGCCCCAGCATTTT
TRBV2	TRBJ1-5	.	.	CASRQTNQPQHF	TGTGCCAGCAGACAGACTAATCAGCCCCAGCATTTT
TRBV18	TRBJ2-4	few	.	CASSPQNGVDIQYF	TGTGCCAGCTCACCACAGAATGGGGTGGACATTCAGTACTTC
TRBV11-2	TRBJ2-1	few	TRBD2	CASSSGGREFF	TGTGCCAGCAGTTCGGGAGGTCGGGAGTTCTTC
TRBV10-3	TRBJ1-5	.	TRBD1	CAISGNETGGGGQPQHF	TGTGCCATCAGTGGGAATGAGACAGGGGGCGGCGGTCAGCCCCAGCATTTT
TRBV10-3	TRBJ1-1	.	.	CAISELGGGTEAFF	TGTGCCATCAGTGAGTTGGGGGGAGGCACTGAAGCTTTCTTT
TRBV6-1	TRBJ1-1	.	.	CASSEISYTEAFF	TGTGCCAGCAGTGAAATAAGTTACACTGAAGCTTTCTTT
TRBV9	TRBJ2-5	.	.	CASSVDWGTQETQYF	TGTGCCAGCAGCGTAGATTGGGGGACCCAAGAGACCCAGTACTTC
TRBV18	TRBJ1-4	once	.	CASSTRGGKDEKLFF	TGTGCCAGCTCCACGCGGGGCGGGAAGGATGAAAAACTGTTTTTT
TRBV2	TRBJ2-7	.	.	CASSELQGRIYEQYF	TGTGCCAGCAGTGAGTTGCAGGGGCGAATCTACGAGCAGTACTTC
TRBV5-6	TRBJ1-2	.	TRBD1	CASSDRDRDYGYTF	TGTGCCAGCAGCGACCGGGACAGGGACTATGGCTACACCTTC
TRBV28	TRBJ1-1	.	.	CASSLSSGAVNTEAFF	TGTGCCAGCAGTTTATCTTCAGGGGCTGTGAACACTGAAGCTTTCTTT
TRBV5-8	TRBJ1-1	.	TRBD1	CASSWGQGNTEAFF	TGTGCCAGCAGCTGGGGACAGGGGAACACTGAAGCTTTCTTT
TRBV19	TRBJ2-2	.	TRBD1	CASSTSGGGELFF	TGTGCCAGTAGCACGTCAGGGGGCGGGGAGCTGTTTTTT
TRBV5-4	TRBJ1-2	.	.	CASSWDTNYGYTF	TGTGCCAGCAGCTGGGACACTAACTATGGCTACACCTTC